One sample yielded the 2 T cell receptor beta chains listed below, sequenced in a study of PD-1 blockade in classical Hodgkin lymphoma. Time point indicated: cycle 4 day 1 (C4D1), after less than seven weeks of nivolumab. All trial patients relapsed after autologous stem cell transplantation. With magnetic negative selection, CD4+ T cells were purified from PBMCs that had been thawed. Here immunoSEQ multiplex PCR was the method, and the copy in TCRdb shows in-frame clones only, minus some. The data show about 22,000 clones, with around 68% seen just once and 1% to 1.5% held by the top ten. Sequences were derived from CD4+ T cells from blood, sampled before the fourth cycle of nivolumab. The receptor set was obtained from a human donor with classical Hodgkin lymphoma.

The gene calls are TRBV7-9 and TRBJ1-6; no clear D. Germline CDR1 reads SEHNR; CDR2 reads FQNEAQ (reference sequence). The CDR3 runs to 15 residues. Trimming stripped 6 bases from V and 5 bases from J, with 14 bases between. The CDR3 DNA is TGTGCCAGCAGTCCAATTCAGTCGGATAATTCACCCCTCCACTTT. It specifies CASSPIQSDNSPLHF.

The rearrangement uses TRBV5-1 and TRBJ1-5; 7 bases line up with TRBD1. Germline V CDR1 and CDR2: SGHRS, YFSETQ. Trimming removed 4 bases from V and 4 bases from J; junction bases left unmatched: 8. This CDR3 region has 15 residues. The DNA for the CDR3 is TGCGCCAGCAGCCTAGGGACAGTCAAAAATCAGCCCCAGCATTTT. Residues: CASSLGTVKNQPQHF.